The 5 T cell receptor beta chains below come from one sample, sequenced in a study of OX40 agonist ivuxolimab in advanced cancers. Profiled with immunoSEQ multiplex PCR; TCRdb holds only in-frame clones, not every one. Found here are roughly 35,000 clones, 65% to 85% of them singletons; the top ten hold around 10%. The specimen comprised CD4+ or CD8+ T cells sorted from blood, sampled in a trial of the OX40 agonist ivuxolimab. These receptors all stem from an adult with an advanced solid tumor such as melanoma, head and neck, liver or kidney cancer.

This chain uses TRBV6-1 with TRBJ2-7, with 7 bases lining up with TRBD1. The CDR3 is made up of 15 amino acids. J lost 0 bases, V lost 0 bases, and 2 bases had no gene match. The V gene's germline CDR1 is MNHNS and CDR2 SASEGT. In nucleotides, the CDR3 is TGTGCCAGCAGTGAAGCTCACAGGGGCTCCTACGAGCAGTACTTC. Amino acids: CASSEAHRGSYEQYF.

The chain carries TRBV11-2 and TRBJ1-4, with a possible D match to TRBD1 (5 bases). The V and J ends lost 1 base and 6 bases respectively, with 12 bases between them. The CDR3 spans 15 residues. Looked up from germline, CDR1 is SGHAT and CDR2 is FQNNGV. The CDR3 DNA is TGTGCCAGCAGCTTAGGGACATCCAGGGATGAAAAACTGTTTTTT. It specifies CASSLGTSRDEKLFF.

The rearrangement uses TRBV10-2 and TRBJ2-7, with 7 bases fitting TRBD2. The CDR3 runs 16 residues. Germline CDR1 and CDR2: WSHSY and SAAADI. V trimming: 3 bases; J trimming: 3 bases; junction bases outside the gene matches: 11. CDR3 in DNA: TGCGCCAGCAGTGACCTTAGACACGGGAGGAGCTACGAGCAGTACTTC. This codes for CASSDLRHGRSYEQYF.

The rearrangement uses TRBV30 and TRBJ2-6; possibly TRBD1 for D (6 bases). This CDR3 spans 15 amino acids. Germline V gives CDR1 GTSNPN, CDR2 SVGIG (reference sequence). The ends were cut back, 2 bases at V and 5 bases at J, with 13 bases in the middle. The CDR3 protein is CAWSLPGTRANVLTF. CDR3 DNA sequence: TGTGCCTGGAGTTTGCCCGGGACAAGGGCCAACGTCCTGACTTTC.

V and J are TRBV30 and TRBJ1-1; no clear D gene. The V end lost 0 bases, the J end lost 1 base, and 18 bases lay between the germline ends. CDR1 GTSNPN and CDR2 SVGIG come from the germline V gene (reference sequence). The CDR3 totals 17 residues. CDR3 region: CAWSVRGMDGANTEAFF. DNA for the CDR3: TGTGCCTGGAGTGTACGAGGGATGGACGGAGCGAACACTGAAGCTTTCTTT.